One sample yielded the 18 T cell receptor beta chains listed below, sequenced in a study of metastatic and nonmetastatic thyroid tumors. All patients reached thyroid surgery having received no treatment beforehand. TCRdb re-called clones via MiXCR from the PCR reads. Here the sample spans more than 90,000 clones, roughly 13% being singletons. Sample: blood. The receptors come from a female donor with papillary thyroid cancer or a benign thyroid nodule (not recorded which). Some clones in this sample may be carry-over from other donors' samples.

V is TRBV7-3 and J is TRBJ2-7, with TRBD1 matching 9 bases. This CDR3 region has 15 residues. J lost 4 bases, V lost 4 bases, and 8 bases had no gene match. Germline values: CDR1 SGHTA, CDR2 FQGTGA. The CDR3 region is CASSWWDRDWYEQYF. The CDR3 coding sequence is TGTGCCAGCAGCTGGTGGGACAGGGATTGGTACGAGCAGTACTTC.

This clone occurred many times. The genes are TRBV5-1 and TRBJ1-1; 8 positions match TRBD1. Germline V gene data show CDR1 as SGHRS and CDR2 as YFSETQ. This CDR3 is built from 13 residues. V shed 4 bases, J shed 3 bases, and the junction held 2 bases outside the gene matches. Here the CDR3 DNA reads TGCGCCAGCAGCCCGGACAGGGACACTGAAGCTTTCTTT. Translation: CASSPDRDTEAFF.

On this clone: Just one base apart from a much larger clone, this may be a read error. The chain employs TRBV5-1 and TRBJ1-1; D gene unclear. CDR3 size: 14 residues. CDR1 is SGHRS and CDR2 is YFSETQ in the germline V gene. The V end lost 1 base, the J end lost 4 bases, and 11 bases lay between the germline ends. CDR3 protein: CASSLFTPGTEAFF. DNA for the CDR3: TGCGCCAGCAGCTTGTTTACCCCAGGCACTGAAGCTTTCTTT.

This clone has a count of ten or more. The chain combines TRBV18 with TRBJ1-1; TRBD1 matches 7 bases. V trimming: 5 bases; J trimming: 4 bases; junction bases outside the gene matches: 4. CDR3 size: 13 residues. Germline CDR1 KGHSH, CDR2 LQKENI. For the CDR3, the DNA is TGTGCCAGCTCATCGGGACAGACCACTGAAGCTTTCTTT. Its translation: CASSSGQTTEAFF.

This clone was observed many times. The J gene is TRBJ2-7, the V gene TRBV5-1; maybe TRBD2 (6 bases). The ends were cut back, 7 bases at V and 3 bases at J, with 17 bases in the middle. This CDR3 is 14 amino acids long. The germline CDR1 and CDR2 sequences are SGHRS and YFSETQ. In nucleotides, the CDR3 is TGCGCCAGCTCGGGAGACGGTTGGCTCTACGAGCAGTACTTC. Its protein product is CASSGDGWLYEQYF.

This clone has ten or more counts. The rearrangement uses TRBV27 and TRBJ2-7; weak D call: TRBD1 (5 bases). V gave up 7 bases and J gave up 6 bases, with 16 bases separating them. Germline CDR1 and CDR2: MNHEY and SMNVEV (reference sequence). The CDR3 covers 13 residues. The DNA for the CDR3 is TGTGCCAGCACAAATGGGGCCGGGTTCGAGCAGTACTTC. Encoded protein: CASTNGAGFEQYF.

This clone was found many times. The CDR3 loop reads CASSLMGEPSGELFF. The DNA for the CDR3 is TGTGCCAGCAGCTTAATGGGGGAACCCAGCGGGGAGCTGTTTTTT. The chain recombines TRBV7-3 with TRBJ2-2; D is perhaps TRBD1 or TRBD2 (5 bases each). Trimming removed 1 base from V and 7 bases from J, with 13 bases in between. Germline assignment: CDR1 SGHTA and CDR2 FQGTGA. This CDR3 comprises 15 residues.

This clone was found many times. V and J are TRBV5-1 and TRBJ1-5, with D possibly TRBD1 on 6 matching bases. This CDR3 comprises 15 residues. V lost 0 bases and J lost 11, with 18 bases in between. Germline values: CDR1 SGHRS, CDR2 YFSETQ. The CDR3 reads CASSLAQGPPGAQHF. In DNA, the CDR3 is TGCGCCAGCAGCTTGGCCCAGGGGCCCCCCGGGGCCCAGCATTTT.

This clone has a count of ten or more. This specimen includes other DNA sequences encoding the same CDR3. The chain couples TRBV6-5 to TRBJ2-3; 9 nucleotides align to TRBD1. CDR1 is MNHEY and CDR2 is SVGAGI in the germline V gene. J was trimmed by 2 bases and V by 3 bases; bases with no gene match: 3. This CDR3 region has 15 residues. The CDR3 DNA reads TGTGCCAGCAGTTATGGGACAGGGTACACAGATACGCAGTATTTT. Protein product: CASSYGTGYTDTQYF.

At least ten counts were recorded for this clone. The chain joins TRBV4-3 to TRBJ2-1, with 7 bases lining up with TRBD2. Germline V gene sequence: CDR1 LGHNA, CDR2 YSLEER. V was pared by 3 bases and J by 4 bases, with 9 bases of the junction left unmatched. This CDR3 is built from 16 residues. The CDR3 loop is CASSQVLGGEYNEQFF. DNA of the CDR3: TGCGCCAGCAGCCAGGTCCTGGGGGGGGAATACAATGAGCAGTTCTTC.

This clone showed up many times. The chain employs TRBV2 and TRBJ2-2, with D unclear. Germline CDR1 and CDR2: SNHLY and FYNNEI. Trimming removed 10 bases at V and 1 base at J, with 7 bases between. The CDR3 runs to 12 residues. The chain's CDR3 is CAKSGNTGELFF. In DNA, the CDR3 is TGTGCCAAGTCGGGGAACACCGGGGAGCTGTTTTTT.

At least ten counts were recorded for this clone. The rearrangement links TRBV11-2 to TRBJ2-6; D unresolved. Trimming took off 4 bases at V and 4 bases at J, with 17 bases between the two ends. This CDR3 spans 17 amino acids. Looked up from germline, CDR1 is SGHAT and CDR2 is FQNNGV. The CDR3 is CASSSNLVVAGANVLTF. CDR3 coding DNA: TGTGCCAGCAGCTCCAACCTGGTTGTGGCCGGGGCCAACGTCCTGACTTTC.

This clone showed up many times. The same CDR3 can be traced to other DNA sequences in this sample. The gene calls are TRBV7-2 and TRBJ1-6; D is unclear. The V end was cut by 5 bases, the J end by 3 bases, with 11 bases between. This CDR3 contains 15 residues. Per germline, CDR1 SGHTA and CDR2 FQGNSA. The CDR3 loop is CASSPEGLYNSPLHF. The DNA for the CDR3 is TGTGCCAGCAGCCCCGAAGGCCTCTATAATTCACCCCTCCACTTT. Full variable domain (rest looked up from reference TRBV7-2 and TRBJ1-6): GAGVSQSPSNKVTEKGKDVELRCDPISGHTALYWYRQSLGQGLEFLIYFQGNSAPDKSGLPSDRFSAERTGGSVSTLTIQRTQQEDSAVYLCASSPEGLYNSPLHFGNGTRLTVT.

This clone came up many times. V usage is TRBV7-9 and J usage is TRBJ2-1, with 10 bases that match TRBD2. Germline-derived CDR1 and CDR2 are SEHNR and FQNEAQ (reference sequence). The J segment lost 9 bases and the V segment lost 3 bases, leaving 11 bases of the junction unmatched. CDR3 size: 16 residues. CDR3 in DNA: TGTGCCAGCAGCTTCACAAGCGGGAGGGTAGGAGGTGAGCAGTTCTTC. Protein: CASSFTSGRVGGEQFF.

This clone was recorded many times. V gene TRBV5-1 combines with J gene TRBJ2-7; 16 bases are a match to TRBD2. The CDR3 is 18 amino acids. The junction had 11 bases not matched to a gene; V was cut back by 4 bases and J by 4 bases. Germline V gene sequence: CDR1 SGHRS, CDR2 YFSETQ. The CDR3 loop is CASSPFGTSGRASYEQYF. CDR3 nucleotides: TGCGCCAGCAGCCCGTTCGGGACTAGCGGGAGGGCCTCTTACGAGCAGTACTTC.

This clone appeared a few times. The chain has TRBV6-2 or TRBV6-3 and TRBJ1-5, with D possibly TRBD1 on 6 matching bases. V was trimmed by 6 bases and J by 4 bases, leaving 16 bases between them. Germline values: CDR1 MNHEY, CDR2 SVGEGT. The CDR3 contains 15 residues. CDR3 loop: CASSSRTGWNQPQHF. The CDR3 DNA follows: TGTGCCAGCAGCTCCCGAACAGGGTGGAATCAGCCCCAGCATTTT.

In this sample, this clone turned up once. The chain carries TRBV5-1 and TRBJ2-5, with 7 bases lining up with TRBD1. Germline loops: CDR1 SGHRS, CDR2 YFSETQ. This CDR3 spans 14 amino acids. Trimming removed 2 bases from V and 4 bases from J; junction bases left unmatched: 5. This chain's CDR3 is CASSFATGSETQYF. CDR3 coding DNA: TGCGCCAGCAGCTTCGCGACAGGGTCAGAGACCCAGTACTTC.

This clone was detected ten times or more. The chain combines TRBV20-1 with TRBJ2-7, with a possible D match to TRBD1 (5 bases). The germline V and J ends were trimmed by 3 bases and 5 bases, with 14 bases remaining between them. The CDR3 has 13 residues. From germline, CDR1 is DFQATT and CDR2 SNEGSKA (reference sequence). CDR3 nucleotides: TGCAGTGCTAGGTGGCAGGGTTGGCACGAGCAGTACTTC. Translating gives CSARWQGWHEQYF.